A selection of T cell receptor beta chains follows, all from one sample in a study of CD4 and CD8 cells across lung adenocarcinoma regions. TCRdb reprocessed the PCR reads via MiXCR and lists one record per CDR3 protein. The table records 3,000 to 4,500 distinct CDR3 sequences, 64% of them present only once. Source material: CD4+ T cells from the margin of a lung tumor. These TCRs come from a male donor with lung adenocarcinoma. The CD4 and CD8 labels of this study may be unreliable. The CDR3 runs from the conserved cysteine through the conserved F or W. A D gene is named only where the DNA matches it firmly. Clone sizes are given selectively: once, few, many, or a class where the clone is expanded.

TRBV11-3	-	13	-	TRBJ2-1	TGTGCCAGCAGCCCCCTCACGGGAAATGAGCAGTTCTTC	CASSPLTGNEQFF
TRBV6-1	-	13	-	TRBJ1-1	TGTGCCAGCAGCTCTACAGGGTCGGGTGAAGCTTTCTTT	CASSSTGSGEAFF
TRBV6-1	-	14	-	TRBJ2-7	TGTGCCAGCAGATTCCCAGGTGCTTTATACGAGCAGTACTTC	CASRFPGALYEQYF
TRBV6-1	-	11	-	TRBJ2-3	TGTGCCAGCCGATATAGAGATATGCAGTATTTC	CASRYRDMQYF
TRBV6-5	-	12	medium-sized	TRBJ1-1	TGTGCCAGCAGTTTCGTTCTCACTGAAGCTTTCTTT	CASSFVLTEAFF
TRBV6-1	-	14	-	TRBJ1-1	TGTGCCAGCCGGAGGGGAGGGTCGAACACTGAAGCTTTCTTT	CASRRGGSNTEAFF
TRBV6-1	-	12	-	TRBJ2-7	TGTGCCAGCTGTCAGGGTGACTACGAGCAGTACTTC	CASCQGDYEQYF
TRBV11-2	TRBD1	17	-	TRBJ1-2	TGTGCCAGCACTAAGGGGGCAGAAACTACACCACTATGGGGCTACACCTTC	CASTKGAETTPLWGYTF
TRBV27	TRBD1	10	-	TRBJ2-5	TGTGCCAGCAGCCGGACAGGGAGTGCCTTC	CASSRTGSAF
TRBV9	-	14	-	TRBJ2-1	TGTGCCAGCAACCCTGCGGAGGCCTACAATGAGCAGTTCTTC	CASNPAEAYNEQFF
TRBV11-2	TRBD1	16	-	TRBJ2-7	TGTGCCAGCAGCCCAGGGGCGGGGACAGGTTCATCCGAGCAGTACTTC	CASSPGAGTGSSEQYF
TRBV6-1	-	14	-	TRBJ2-6	TGTGCCAGCGGGCAGAACTCTGGGGCCAACGTCCTGACTTTC	CASGQNSGANVLTF
TRBV6-1	TRBD2	16	large	TRBJ2-1	TGTGCCAGCAGTGAAGATAGCGGGAGGCCGGTCAATGAGCAGTTCTTC	CASSEDSGRPVNEQFF
TRBV12-5	TRBD1	17	few	TRBJ2-2	TGTGCTACCGATACAACCCCGGGACAGGGGTACACCGGGGAGCTGTTTTTT	CATDTTPGQGYTGELFF
TRBV6-5	TRBD2	16	-	TRBJ2-2	TGTGCCAGCAGTTCCTCTAGCGGGAGAGGGACCGGGGAGCTGTTTTTT	CASSSSSGRGTGELFF
TRBV10-3	-	14	-	TRBJ2-1	TGTGCCACCCAGGACAGTTCGGTTTGGGCTGAGCAGTTCTTC	CATQDSSVWAEQFF
TRBV6-1	TRBD2	15	-	TRBJ2-1	TGTGCCAGCAGAGGGGCGGCGGGAGGGCCTGGTGAGCAGTTCTTC	CASRGAAGGPGEQFF
TRBV7-8	TRBD2	16	few	TRBJ2-7	TGTGCCAGCAGCTCCCCCGGACTAGTTGTAACCTACGAGCAGTACTTC	CASSSPGLVVTYEQYF
TRBV6-1	-	17	-	TRBJ2-6	TGTGCCAGCAGTGAACGGGGTCCCGCTTCTGGGGCCAACGTCCTGACTTTC	CASSERGPASGANVLTF
TRBV6-1	-	13	-	TRBJ1-2	TGTGCCAGCAGTGATCAACAGAGATATGGCTACACCTTC	CASSDQQRYGYTF
TRBV11-3	TRBD1	15	-	TRBJ2-7	TGTGCCAGCAGCTCCCCAGGGACAGGGTTCTACGAGCAGTACTTC	CASSSPGTGFYEQYF
TRBV6-1	TRBD2	18	few	TRBJ2-2	TGTGCCAGCAGATTCGGGACTAGCGGGAGTCAGGCGACCGGGGAGCTGTTTTTT	CASRFGTSGSQATGELFF
TRBV6-1	-	13	-	TRBJ2-5	TGTGCCAGCAGCGTCCACCATCAAGAGACCCAGTACTTC	CASSVHHQETQYF
TRBV12-3/TRBV12-4	-	13	-	TRBJ2-5	TGTGCCAGCAGTTTACGTCACCAAGAGACCCAGTACTTC	CASSLRHQETQYF
TRBV7-2	TRBD1	15	-	TRBJ2-1	TGTGCCAGCAGCGCGCCGGGACAGGAGTCCTTCGGGCAGTTCTTC	CASSAPGQESFGQFF
TRBV12-3/TRBV12-4	-	13	-	TRBJ2-2	TGTGCCAGCAGGCCGACTACCACCGGGGAGCTGTTTTTT	CASRPTTTGELFF
TRBV7-2	TRBD2	14	few	TRBJ2-3	TGTGCCAGCAGCCCAGACGGGAGGGGAGATACGCAGTATTTT	CASSPDGRGDTQYF
TRBV12-5	-	12	-	TRBJ2-5	TGTGCTAGTGGTCAACCGGGAGAGACCCAGTACTTC	CASGQPGETQYF
TRBV6-5	TRBD2	14	-	TRBJ2-1	TGTGCCAGCAGTTTAACGGGAGGATACAATGAGCAGTTCTTC	CASSLTGGYNEQFF
TRBV7-2	TRBD2	18	-	TRBJ2-3	TGTGCCAGCAGCTTACGCAGGGCCGGGACTAGCGTCACAGATACGCAGTATTTT	CASSLRRAGTSVTDTQYF
TRBV12-5	TRBD1	13	-	TRBJ2-5	TGTGCTAGTGGTCCGGACAGGGGAGAGACCCAGTACTTC	CASGPDRGETQYF
TRBV3-1	TRBD2	18	-	TRBJ2-7	TGTGCCAGCAGCGCAGGTACTAGCGGGAGAAACATGATCTACGAGCAGTACTTC	CASSAGTSGRNMIYEQYF
TRBV6-1	-	14	-	TRBJ2-7	TGTGCCAGCAAGCCCTTGGACGTCTCCTACGAGCAGTACTTC	CASKPLDVSYEQYF
TRBV6-1	TRBD1	15	-	TRBJ1-2	TGTGCCAGCAGTGAATATAAACAGGGGAACTATGGCTACACCTTC	CASSEYKQGNYGYTF
TRBV6-1	-	14	few	TRBJ2-2	TGTGCCAGCATGGGACTTGGACACACCGGGGAGCTGTTTTTT	CASMGLGHTGELFF
TRBV6-5	-	15	-	TRBJ1-2	TGTGCCAGCAGTTACCGGTACAGGATAAACTATGGCTACACCTTC	CASSYRYRINYGYTF
TRBV6-7	-	18	-	TRBJ1-5	TGTGCCAGCAGTCAGGATGGTCTCGGGGGGAGGTCTCATCAGCCCCAGCATTTT	CASSQDGLGGRSHQPQHF
TRBV6-1	TRBD1	15	-	TRBJ2-3	TGTGCCAGCAGGGCTGGACAGGGAAGGACAGATACGCAGTATTTT	CASRAGQGRTDTQYF
TRBV6-1	-	15	-	TRBJ2-7	TGTGCCAGCACCCCCAACGCAGGGCAGGGTTACGAGCAGTACTTC	CASTPNAGQGYEQYF
TRBV5-1	-	15	-	TRBJ2-2	TGCGCCAGCAGCTTGGGGTCAGGGAGCGCCGGGGAGCTGTTTTTT	CASSLGSGSAGELFF
TRBV7-2	-	15	-	TRBJ2-1	TGTGCCAGCAGCTTAGGCGGGCTTACCTACAATGAGCAGTTCTTC	CASSLGGLTYNEQFF
TRBV12-3/TRBV12-4	-	15	-	TRBJ2-1	TGTGCCAGCAGTTTTGGCGGTAGGGCCTACAATGAGCAGTTCTTC	CASSFGGRAYNEQFF
TRBV27	-	14	-	TRBJ1-1	TGTGCCAGCAGTTTTTATTCAGGAGGCACTGAAGCTTTCTTT	CASSFYSGGTEAFF
TRBV6-1	TRBD1	14	-	TRBJ2-5	TGTGCCAGCAGTGAAGGACAGGGCCAAGAGACCCAGTACTTC	CASSEGQGQETQYF
TRBV6-5	-	14	-	TRBJ2-5	TGTGCCAGCAGTTACTCGAACAGGGAAGAGACCCAGTACTTC	CASSYSNREETQYF
TRBV12-3/TRBV12-4	TRBD2	13	-	TRBJ2-7	TGTGCCACCCGACTAGCGGGTCACTACGAGCAGTACTTC	CATRLAGHYEQYF
TRBV6-2/TRBV6-3	-	13	few	TRBJ1-2	TGTGCCAGCAACCGCAGGGAGGCAGGTGGCTACACCTTC	CASNRREAGGYTF
TRBV6-5	-	13	-	TRBJ1-2	TGTGCCAGCAGTTCGGGGCCTGACTATGGCTACACCTTC	CASSSGPDYGYTF
TRBV6-4	TRBD1	16	-	TRBJ1-3	TGTGCCAGCAGTGACCCGATCGGACAGGGACACAACACCATATATTTT	CASSDPIGQGHNTIYF
TRBV6-4	TRBD1	11	-	TRBJ1-2	TGTGCCAAAGGGACAGTCTATGGCTACACCTTC	CAKGTVYGYTF
TRBV6-1	TRBD2	18	-	TRBJ2-1	TGTGCCAGCAGGGCCGGGACTAGCGGCCTCCGGAGTGGAAATGAGCAGTTCTTC	CASRAGTSGLRSGNEQFF
TRBV6-2/TRBV6-3	TRBD2	16	few	TRBJ2-1	TGTGCCAGCAGTCGACTTGGACTAGCGGGAGGGGGTGAGCAGTTCTTC	CASSRLGLAGGGEQFF
TRBV7-2	TRBD2	17	few	TRBJ2-5	TGTGCCAGCAGCGTTCTAGGCGGGAGGGCGCGGAGGGAGACCCAGTACTTC	CASSVLGGRARRETQYF
TRBV11-3	-	12	once	TRBJ2-3	TGTGCCAGCAGCTTGCGGACAGATACGCAGTATTTT	CASSLRTDTQYF
TRBV12-3/TRBV12-4	TRBD1	13	-	TRBJ2-7	TGTGCCAGCAGTTTTCAGGGGGTGAGCGAGCAGTACTTC	CASSFQGVSEQYF
TRBV6-1	-	13	-	TRBJ2-7	TGTGCCAGCACCCCTCCGAAGGGTACCGAGCAGTACTTC	CASTPPKGTEQYF
TRBV27	TRBD1	16	-	TRBJ2-2	TGTGCCAGCAGTTCACGGACAGGGTTTTTCCCCGGGGAGCTGTTTTTT	CASSSRTGFFPGELFF
TRBV7-2	TRBD2	18	-	TRBJ2-2	TGTGCCAGCAGCTTAGAGGGAGCGGGAGGGGATAACACCGGGGAGCTGTCTTTT	CASSLEGAGGDNTGELSF
TRBV7-2	TRBD2	14	once	TRBJ2-3	TGTGCCAGCAGGTGGGGACTAGCATCAGATACGCAGTATTTT	CASRWGLASDTQYF
TRBV12-3/TRBV12-4	-	13	-	TRBJ1-1	TGTGCCAGCAGTTTCGGTATGAACACTGAAGCTTTCTTT	CASSFGMNTEAFF